The clone carrying this T cell receptor (beta chain) appeared once. Its specificity is not known. An end of the junction does not agree with germline; a read error may underlie this. This same CDR3 is encoded by further DNA sequences in the sample. Method: immunoSEQ multiplex PCR; TCRdb's copy keeps in-frame clones and lacks some. The sample lists more than 65,000 clones; 84% were seen once. The data originate from a study of graft-versus-host responses after intestinal transplantation. Study context: Recipients were given multivisceral, liver-intestinal, or isolated intestinal transplants.

Germline V gene data show CDR1 as MGHRA and CDR2 as YSYEKL. The CDR3 spans 18 residues. The chain is built from TRBV4-1 and TRBJ1-4; TRBD1 aligns across 8 bases. This TCR derives from a human donor who was the organ donor for an intestinal transplant. The sample in question was unstimulated CD4+ T cells sorted from spleen or lymph node cells, obtained before transplant. The DNA of the CDR3 is TGCGCCAGCAGCCAAGATGGGGACAGGTCCCCCTCGATTGAAAAACTGTTTTTC. This encodes CASSQDGDRSPSIEKLFF.